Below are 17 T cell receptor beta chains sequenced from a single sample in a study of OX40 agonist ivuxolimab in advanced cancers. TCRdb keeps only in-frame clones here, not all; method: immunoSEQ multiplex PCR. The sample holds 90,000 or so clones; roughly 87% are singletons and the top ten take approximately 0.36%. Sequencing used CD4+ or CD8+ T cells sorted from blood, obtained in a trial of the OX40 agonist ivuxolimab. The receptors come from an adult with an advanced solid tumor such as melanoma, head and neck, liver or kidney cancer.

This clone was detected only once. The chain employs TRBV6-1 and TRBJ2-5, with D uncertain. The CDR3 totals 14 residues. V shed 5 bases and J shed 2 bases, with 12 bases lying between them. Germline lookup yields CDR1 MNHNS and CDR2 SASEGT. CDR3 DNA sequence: TGTGCCAGCAGTTTACCGGGTTGGCAAGAGACCCAGTACTTC. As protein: CASSLPGWQETQYF.

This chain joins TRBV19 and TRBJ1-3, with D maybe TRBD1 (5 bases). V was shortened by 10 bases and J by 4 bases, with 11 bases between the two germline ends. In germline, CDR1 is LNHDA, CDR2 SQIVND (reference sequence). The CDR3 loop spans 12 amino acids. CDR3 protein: CATQGFGNTIYF. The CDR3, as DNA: TGTGCCACCCAGGGTTTCGGAAACACCATATATTTT.

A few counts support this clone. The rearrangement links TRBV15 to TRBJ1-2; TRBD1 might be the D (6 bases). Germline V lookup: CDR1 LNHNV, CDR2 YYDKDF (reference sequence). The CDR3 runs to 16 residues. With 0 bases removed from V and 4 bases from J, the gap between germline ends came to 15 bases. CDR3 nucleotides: TGTGCCACCAGCAGAGATGGGGGGCAGAACGGCTATGGCTACACCTTC. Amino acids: CATSRDGGQNGYGYTF.

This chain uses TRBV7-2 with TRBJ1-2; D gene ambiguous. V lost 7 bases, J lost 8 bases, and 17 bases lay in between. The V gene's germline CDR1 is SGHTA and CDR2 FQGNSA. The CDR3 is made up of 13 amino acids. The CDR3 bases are TGTGCCAGCACCCTCGGGGTACGGCAGGGCTACACCTTC. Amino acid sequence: CASTLGVRQGYTF.

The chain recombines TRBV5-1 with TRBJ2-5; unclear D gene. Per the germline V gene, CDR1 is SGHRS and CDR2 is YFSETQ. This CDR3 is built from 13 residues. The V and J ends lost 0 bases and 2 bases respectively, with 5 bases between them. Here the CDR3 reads CASSLGFQETQYF. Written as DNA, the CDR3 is TGCGCCAGCAGCTTGGGTTTTCAAGAGACCCAGTACTTC.

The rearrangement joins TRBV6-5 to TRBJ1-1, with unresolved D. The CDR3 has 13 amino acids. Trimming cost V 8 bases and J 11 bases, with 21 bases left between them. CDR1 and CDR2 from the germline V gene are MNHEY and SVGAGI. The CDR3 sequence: CASFGSKQERAFF. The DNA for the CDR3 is TGTGCCAGCTTTGGGAGCAAACAAGAAAGGGCTTTCTTT.

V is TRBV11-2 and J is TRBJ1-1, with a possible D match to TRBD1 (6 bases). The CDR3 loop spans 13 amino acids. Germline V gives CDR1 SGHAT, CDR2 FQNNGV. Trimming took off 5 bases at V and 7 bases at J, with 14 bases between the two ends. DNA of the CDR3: TGTGCCAGCAGCCCAGGGGTTGAGAATGAAGCTTTCTTT. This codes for CASSPGVENEAFF.

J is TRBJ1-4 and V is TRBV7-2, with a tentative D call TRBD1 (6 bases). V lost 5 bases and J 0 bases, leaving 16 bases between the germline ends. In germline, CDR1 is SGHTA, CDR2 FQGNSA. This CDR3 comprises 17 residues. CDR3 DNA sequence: TGTGCCAGCAGCAGGGACGGCAGGGGAGCAACTAATGAAAAACTGTTTTTT. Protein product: CASSRDGRGATNEKLFF.

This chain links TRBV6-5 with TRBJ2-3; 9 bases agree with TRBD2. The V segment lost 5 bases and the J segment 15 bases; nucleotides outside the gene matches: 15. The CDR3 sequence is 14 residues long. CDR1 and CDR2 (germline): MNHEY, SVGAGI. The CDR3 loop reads CASSAVAGAETLYF. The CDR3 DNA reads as TGTGCCAGCAGTGCAGTAGCGGGGGCGGAGACGCTCTATTTT.

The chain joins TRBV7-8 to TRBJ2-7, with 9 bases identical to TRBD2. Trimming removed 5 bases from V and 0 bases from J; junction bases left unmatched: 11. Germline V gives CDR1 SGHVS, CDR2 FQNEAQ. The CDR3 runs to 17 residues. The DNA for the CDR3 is TGTGCCAGCAGCGCCATCGCGGGGGGGCTCAGCTCCTACGAGCAGTACTTC. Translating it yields CASSAIAGGLSSYEQYF.

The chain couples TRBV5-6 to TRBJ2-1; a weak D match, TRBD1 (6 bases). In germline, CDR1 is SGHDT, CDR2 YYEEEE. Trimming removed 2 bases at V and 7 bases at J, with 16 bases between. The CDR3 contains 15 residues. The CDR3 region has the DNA TGTGCCAGCAGCTTAACAGGGCTATCGGGGAATGAGCAGTTCTTC. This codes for CASSLTGLSGNEQFF.

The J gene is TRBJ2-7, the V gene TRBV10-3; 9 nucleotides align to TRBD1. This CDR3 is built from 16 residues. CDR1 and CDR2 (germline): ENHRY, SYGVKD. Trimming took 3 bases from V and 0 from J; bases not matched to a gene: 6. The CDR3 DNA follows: TGTGCCATCAGTGACACCGACAGGGGGTTCTCCTACGAGCAGTACTTC. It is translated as CAISDTDRGFSYEQYF.

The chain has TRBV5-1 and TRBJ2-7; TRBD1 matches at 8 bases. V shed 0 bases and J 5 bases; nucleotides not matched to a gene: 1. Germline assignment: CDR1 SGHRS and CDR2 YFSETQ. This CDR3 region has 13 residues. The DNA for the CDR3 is TGCGCCAGCAGCTTGGCAGGGGGCAACGAGCAGTACTTC. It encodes CASSLAGGNEQYF.

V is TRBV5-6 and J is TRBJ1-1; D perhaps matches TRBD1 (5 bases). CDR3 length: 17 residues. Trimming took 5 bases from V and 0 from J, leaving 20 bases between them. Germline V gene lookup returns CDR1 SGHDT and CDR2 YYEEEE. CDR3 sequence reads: CASSTLGTNVLNTEAFF. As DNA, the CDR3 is TGTGCCAGCAGTACCCTTGGGACGAACGTCCTGAACACTGAAGCTTTCTTT. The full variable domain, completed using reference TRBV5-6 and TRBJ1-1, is DAGVTQSPTHLIKTRGQQVTLRCSPKSGHDTVSWYQQALGQGPQFIFQYYEEEERQRGNFPDRFSGHQFPNYSSELNVNALLLGDSALYLCASSTLGTNVLNTEAFFGQGTRLTVV.

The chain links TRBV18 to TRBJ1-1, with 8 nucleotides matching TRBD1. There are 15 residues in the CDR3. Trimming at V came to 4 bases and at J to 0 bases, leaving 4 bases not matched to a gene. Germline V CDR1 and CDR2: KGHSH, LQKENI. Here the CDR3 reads CASSLSTGVNTEAFF. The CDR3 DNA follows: TGTGCCAGCTCACTCTCGACAGGGGTGAACACTGAAGCTTTCTTT.

The CDR3 spells CASSDPGPNQPQHF. The DNA of the CDR3 is TGTGCCAGCAGTGATCCGGGCCCTAATCAGCCCCAGCATTTT. The chain carries TRBV25-1 and TRBJ1-5, with unresolved D. The CDR3 is 14 amino acids. V was shortened by 3 bases and J by 4 bases, with 10 bases between the two germline ends. In germline, CDR1 is MGHDK, CDR2 SYGVNS.

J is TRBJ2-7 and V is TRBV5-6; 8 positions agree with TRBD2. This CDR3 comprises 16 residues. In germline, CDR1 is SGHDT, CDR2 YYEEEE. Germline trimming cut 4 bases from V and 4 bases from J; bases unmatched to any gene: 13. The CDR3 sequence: CASSVRTSRTRYEQYF. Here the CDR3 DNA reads TGTGCCAGCAGCGTACGGACTAGCCGGACTCGTTACGAGCAGTACTTC.